Shown below are 16 T cell receptor beta chains from a single sample sequenced in a study of T cell responses to AZD1222 COVID-19 vaccine. Sequenced by immunoSEQ multiplex PCR; TCRdb stores in-frame clones only, minus some. The sample consists of around 95,000 clones, about 89% of them appearing once. Material: peripheral blood, obtained on day 0 of MenACWY control vaccination. The receptors shown here come from an adult in good health.

This chain joins TRBV7-2 and TRBJ1-1; D is unresolved. V lost 3 bases and J lost 8, with 19 bases in between. This CDR3 comprises 15 residues. The germline CDR1 and CDR2 sequences are SGHTA and FQGNSA. In DNA form, the CDR3 reads TGTGCCAGCAGCTTGAGTGCACCACCCATCGCCGAAGCTTTCTTT. Residues: CASSLSAPPIAEAFF.

V is TRBV2 and J is TRBJ2-1, with TRBD2 as a possible D gene (5 bases). This CDR3 is built from 12 residues. V lost 6 bases and J lost 6, with 9 bases in between. Germline V gene data show CDR1 as SNHLY and CDR2 as FYNNEI. The CDR3 sequence: CASRPGGNEQFF. The CDR3 nucleotides are TGTGCCAGCAGGCCAGGAGGCAATGAGCAGTTCTTC.

The V gene is TRBV15, the J gene TRBJ1-1, with TRBD1 as a possible D gene (6 bases). CDR1 and CDR2 from the germline V gene are LNHNV and YYDKDF (reference sequence). The CDR3 has 14 amino acids. Trimming stripped 0 bases from V and 8 bases from J, with 13 bases between. This chain's CDR3 is CATSRDLGGKEAFF. Written as DNA, the CDR3 is TGTGCCACCAGCAGAGATTTGGGGGGCAAAGAAGCTTTCTTT.

This chain joins TRBV29-1 and TRBJ2-7; 7 bases match TRBD2. Germline-derived CDR1 and CDR2 are SQVTM and ANQGSEA. The CDR3 loop spans 12 amino acids. The V segment lost 7 bases and the J segment 6 bases; nucleotides outside the gene matches: 9. This CDR3 is CSGLRGSGEQYF. CDR3 DNA sequence: TGCAGCGGGCTGCGCGGGAGTGGCGAGCAGTACTTC.

The chain recombines TRBV6-5 with TRBJ1-4, with 9 positions matching TRBD1. V shed 6 bases and J 8 bases; nucleotides not matched to a gene: 7. The germline gives CDR1 MNHEY, CDR2 SVGAGI. CDR3 size: 14 residues. The CDR3 region has the DNA TGTGCCAGCAGCACAGGGGGCGCAGAGGAAAAACTGTTTTTT. Its protein product is CASSTGGAEEKLFF.

J is TRBJ2-7 and V is TRBV11-2; D may be TRBD2 (5 bases). V was cut by 5 bases and J by 5 bases, with 19 bases left in between. This CDR3 comprises 15 residues. CDR1 and CDR2 from the germline V gene are SGHAT and FQNNGV. The CDR3 is CASSPGWPNGNEQYF. CDR3 in DNA: TGTGCCAGCAGCCCCGGGTGGCCCAACGGGAACGAGCAGTACTTC.

The chain combines TRBV2 with TRBJ2-3, with 9 bases lining up with TRBD2. Germline V CDR1 and CDR2: SNHLY, FYNNEI. The V gene end was trimmed by 7 bases and the J gene end by 1 base; junction bases not matched to a gene: 3. There are 14 residues in the CDR3. The CDR3 bases are TGTGCCAGCACGGAGCGGGAGGGCACAGATACGCAGTATTTT. Translated: CASTEREGTDTQYF. Full variable domain (rest looked up from reference TRBV2 and TRBJ2-3): EPEVTQTPSHQVTQMGQEVILRCVPISNHLYFYWYRQILGQKVEFLVSFYNNEISEKSEIFDDQFSVERPDGSNFTLKIRSTKLEDSAMYFCASTEREGTDTQYFGPGTRLTVL.

This chain links TRBV5-4 with TRBJ2-3, with 7 bases lining up with TRBD1. In germline, CDR1 is SGHNT, CDR2 YYREEE (reference sequence). V lost 5 bases, J lost 5 bases, and 17 bases stayed unmatched. The CDR3 is made up of 17 amino acids. CDR3 sequence: CASSPRAGTALGDTQYF. CDR3 nucleotide sequence: TGTGCCAGCAGTCCTCGTGCCGGGACAGCTTTAGGAGATACGCAGTATTTT.

The chain recombines TRBV6-5 with TRBJ1-1; possible D gene TRBD1, 6 bases. From germline, CDR1 is MNHEY and CDR2 SVGAGI. This CDR3 region has 14 residues. Trimming removed 6 bases from V and 7 bases from J, with 18 bases in between. CDR3 nucleotides: TGTGCCAGCAGGGATCCGGGACACTCCTTTGAAGCTTTCTTT. Translated, it gives CASRDPGHSFEAFF.

CDR3 DNA: TGTGCCAGCAGCTTGGGTCGGACTGACTATTCACCCCTCCACTTT. It codes for CASSLGRTDYSPLHF. The V gene is TRBV5-4, the J gene TRBJ1-6; D remains ambiguous. This CDR3 has 15 amino acids. Germline V CDR1 and CDR2: SGHNT, YYREEE (reference sequence). V was shortened by 0 bases and J by 8 bases, with 12 bases between the two germline ends.

The chain is built from TRBV12-2 and TRBJ1-5. TRBV12-2 is labeled a pseudogene. CDR3 length: 14 residues. CDR3 in DNA: TGTGCAAGTCGCATTGAAACGGGCAATCAGCCCCAGCATTTT. Translating gives CASRIETGNQPQHF.

The chain combines TRBV7-9 with TRBJ1-2, with no clear D. The CDR3 is 13 residues long. Trimming stripped 3 bases from V and 5 bases from J, with 10 bases between. Per the germline V gene, CDR1 is SEHNR and CDR2 is FQNEAQ (reference sequence). The CDR3 is CASSLAGKYGYTF. CDR3 bases: TGTGCCAGCAGCTTGGCAGGAAAGTATGGCTACACCTTC. The variable domain in full, completed from reference TRBV7-9 and TRBJ1-2, reads DTGVSQNPRHKITKRGQNVTFRCDPISEHNRLYWYRQTLGQGPEFLTYFQNEAQLEKSRLLSDRFSAERPKGSFSTLEIQRTEQGDSAMYLCASSLAGKYGYTFGSGTRLTVV.

V gene TRBV7-9 combines with J gene TRBJ1-5; 7 positions agree with TRBD1. V shed 3 bases and J 11 bases; nucleotides not matched to a gene: 10. The length of the CDR3 is 14 residues. Per the germline V gene, CDR1 is SEHNR and CDR2 is FQNEAQ (reference sequence). This chain's CDR3 is CASSFGQVNTAQHF. The CDR3 DNA reads as TGTGCCAGCAGCTTCGGACAGGTAAATACGGCCCAGCATTTT. Supplemented by reference TRBV7-9 and TRBJ1-5, the full variable domain reads DTGVSQNPRHKITKRGQNVTFRCDPISEHNRLYWYRQTLGQGPEFLTYFQNEAQLEKSRLLSDRFSAERPKGSFSTLEIQRTEQGDSAMYLCASSFGQVNTAQHFGDGTRLSIL.

V usage is TRBV7-9 and J usage is TRBJ1-2; 8 nucleotides agree with TRBD1. The CDR3 loop spans 13 amino acids. Germline values: CDR1 SEHNR, CDR2 FQNEAQ (reference sequence). The ends lost 2 bases at V and 7 bases at J; junction bases unmatched: 3. The CDR3 protein is CASSLQGAGGYTF. The CDR3, as DNA: TGTGCCAGCAGCTTACAGGGGGCCGGTGGCTACACCTTC.

This chain's CDR3 is CASSLVLAGALREQFF. The CDR3 DNA reads as TGTGCCAGCAGCTTAGTGTTGGCGGGGGCCCTTAGGGAGCAGTTCTTC. This chain uses TRBV7-2 with TRBJ2-1; a weak D match, TRBD2 (7 bases). Trimming cost V 1 base and J 10 bases, with 20 bases left between them. The CDR3 consists of 16 residues. Germline CDR1 SGHTA, CDR2 FQGNSA. Drawing the rest from reference TRBV7-2 and TRBJ2-1, the complete variable domain is GAGVSQSPSNKVTEKGKDVELRCDPISGHTALYWYRQSLGQGLEFLIYFQGNSAPDKSGLPSDRFSAERTGGSVSTLTIQRTQQEDSAVYLCASSLVLAGALREQFFGPGTRLTVL.

The V and J genes are TRBV5-1 and TRBJ2-6; no clear D gene. CDR1 and CDR2 (germline): SGHRS, YFSETQ. CDR3 length equals 18 residues. V lost 2 bases to trimming and J lost 8 bases, with 23 bases between them. The CDR3 loop reads CASSFSDLQIEGPNVLTF. As DNA, the CDR3 is TGCGCCAGCAGCTTCAGTGACTTGCAGATTGAAGGGCCCAACGTCCTGACTTTC. Supplemented by reference TRBV5-1 and TRBJ2-6, the full variable domain reads KAGVTQTPRYLIKTRGQQVTLSCSPISGHRSVSWYQQTPGQGLQFLFEYFSETQRNKGNFPGRFSGRQFSNSRSEMNVSTLELGDSALYLCASSFSDLQIEGPNVLTFGAGSRLTVL.